The sequence of this TCR beta chain was determined in a study of OX40 agonist ivuxolimab in advanced cancers. Broader study findings: There were, on average, more expanded clones in CD8+ T cells than in CD4+.

Notes on this clone: As yet, its antigen is unknown. An end of the junction differs from the germline gene, which may be a read error. Other DNA sequences in this sample translate to the same CDR3.

Assay used: immunoSEQ multiplex PCR; TCRdb lists only in-frame clones, some missing. The sample holds fewer than 90,000 clones, 80% to 90% seen once. Germline assignment: CDR1 SGHRS and CDR2 YFSETQ. The CDR3 is made up of 14 amino acids. The material sequenced was CD4+ or CD8+ T cells sorted from blood, taken in a trial of the OX40 agonist ivuxolimab. The receptor's source is an adult with an advanced solid tumor such as melanoma, head and neck, liver or kidney cancer. The chain carries TRBV5-1 and TRBJ1-6, with 8 bases matching TRBD1. The CDR3 coding sequence is TGTGCCAGCAGTCTGACAGGGGTAAATTCACCCCTCCACTTT. This encodes CASSLTGVNSPLHF.